This TCR beta chain emerged from a study of siplizumab effects on memory and regulatory T cells. A word on this clone: Its specificity is not known.

Study-level results: A naive or memory phenotype could not be assigned to roughly 80-95% of the proliferating CD4+ or CD8+ clones. There were only a minor fraction of alloreactive clones that mapped to unstimulated subsets. Naive T cells, seemingly more diverse than memory cells, seemed major alloresponse contributors.

Germline values: CDR1 ENHRY, CDR2 SYGVKD. CDR3 length equals 12 residues. V lost 6 bases to trimming and J lost 1 base, with 6 bases between them. The data were produced by immunoSEQ multiplex PCR, yet TCRdb's version contains in-frame clones alone and is incomplete. This sample yields over 55,000 clones, of which over 80% are seen a single time; approximately 3.8% belongs to the top ten. This chain uses TRBV10-3 with TRBJ1-1; no clear D. The sample consisted of memory CD4+ T cells sorted from blood. This sequence originates from a human donor in good health. The CDR3 sequence is CAISSTNTEAFF. The CDR3 region has the DNA TGTGCCATCAGCTCTACGAACACTGAAGCTTTCTTT.